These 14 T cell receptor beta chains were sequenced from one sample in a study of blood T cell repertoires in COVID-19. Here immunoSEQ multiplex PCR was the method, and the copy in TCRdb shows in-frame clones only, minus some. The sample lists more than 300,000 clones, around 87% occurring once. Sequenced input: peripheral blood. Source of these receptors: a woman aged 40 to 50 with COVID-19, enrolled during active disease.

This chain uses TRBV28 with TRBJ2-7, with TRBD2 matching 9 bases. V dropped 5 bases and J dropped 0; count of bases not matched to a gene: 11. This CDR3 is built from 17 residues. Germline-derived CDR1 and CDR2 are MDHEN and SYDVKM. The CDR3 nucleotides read TGTGCCAGCAGTCGAGCCTGGGCGGGAGGGATCTCCTACGAGCAGTACTTC. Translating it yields CASSRAWAGGISYEQYF.

The CDR3 DNA follows: TGTGCCAGCAGGGCAGGGGGTATAAGCTCTGGAAACACCATATATTTT. Translation gives CASRAGGISSGNTIYF. The chain has TRBV2 and TRBJ1-3, with 7 bases identical to TRBD1. The V segment lost 6 bases and the J segment 0 bases; nucleotides outside the gene matches: 8. The CDR3 contains 16 residues. The germline CDR1 and CDR2 sequences are SNHLY and FYNNEI.

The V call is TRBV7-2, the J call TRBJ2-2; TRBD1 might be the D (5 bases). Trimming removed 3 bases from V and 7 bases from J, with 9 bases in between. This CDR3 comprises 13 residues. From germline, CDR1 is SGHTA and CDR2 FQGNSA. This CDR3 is CASSFQGIGELFF. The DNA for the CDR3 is TGTGCCAGCAGCTTCCAGGGAATCGGGGAGCTGTTTTTT.

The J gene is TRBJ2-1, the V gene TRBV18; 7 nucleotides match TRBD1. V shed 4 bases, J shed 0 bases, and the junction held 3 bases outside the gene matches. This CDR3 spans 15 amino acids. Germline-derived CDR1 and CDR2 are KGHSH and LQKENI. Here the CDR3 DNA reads TGTGCCAGCTCACAGGGGGCGAGCTCCTACAATGAGCAGTTCTTC. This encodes CASSQGASSYNEQFF.

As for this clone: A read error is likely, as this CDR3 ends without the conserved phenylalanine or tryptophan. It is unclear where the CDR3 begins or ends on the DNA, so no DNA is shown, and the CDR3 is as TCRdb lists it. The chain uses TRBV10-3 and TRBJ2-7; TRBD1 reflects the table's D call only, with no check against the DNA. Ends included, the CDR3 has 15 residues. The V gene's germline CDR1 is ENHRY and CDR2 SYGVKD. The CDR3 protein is CAISETGLGATLFDE.

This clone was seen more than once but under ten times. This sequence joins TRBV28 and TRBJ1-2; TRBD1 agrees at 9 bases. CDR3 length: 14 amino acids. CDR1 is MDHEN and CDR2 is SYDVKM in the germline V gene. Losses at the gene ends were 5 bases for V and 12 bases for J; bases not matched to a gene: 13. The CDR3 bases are TGTGCCAGCAGTCTGATACCGGGACAGGGATTTGACACCTTC. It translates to CASSLIPGQGFDTF.

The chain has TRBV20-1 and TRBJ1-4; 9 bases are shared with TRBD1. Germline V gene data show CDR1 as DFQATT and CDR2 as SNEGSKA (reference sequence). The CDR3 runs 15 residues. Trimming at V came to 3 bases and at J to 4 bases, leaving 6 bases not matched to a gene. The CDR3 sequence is CSASSPGQGNEKLFF. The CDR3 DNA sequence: TGCAGTGCTAGTTCTCCGGGACAGGGTAATGAAAAACTGTTTTTT.

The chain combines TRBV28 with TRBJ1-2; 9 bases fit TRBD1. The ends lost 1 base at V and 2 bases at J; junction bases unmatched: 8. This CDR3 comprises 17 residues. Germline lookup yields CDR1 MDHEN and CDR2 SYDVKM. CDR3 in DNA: TGTGCCAGCAGTTTATACCACCCGGGACAGGGAAACTATGGCTACACCTTC. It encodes CASSLYHPGQGNYGYTF.

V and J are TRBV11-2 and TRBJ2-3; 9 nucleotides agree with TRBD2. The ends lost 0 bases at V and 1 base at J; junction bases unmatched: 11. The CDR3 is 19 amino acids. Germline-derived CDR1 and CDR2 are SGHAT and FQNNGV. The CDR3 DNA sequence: TGTGCCAGCAGCTTAGATAGGAGATCGCGGGAGGGCCGCACAGATACGCAGTATTTT. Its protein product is CASSLDRRSREGRTDTQYF.

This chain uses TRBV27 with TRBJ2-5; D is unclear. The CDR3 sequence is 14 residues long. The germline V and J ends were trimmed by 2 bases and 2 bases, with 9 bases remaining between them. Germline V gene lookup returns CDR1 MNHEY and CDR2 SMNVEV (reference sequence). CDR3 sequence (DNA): TGTGCCAGCAGTTTAAAAACCCGGCAAGAGACCCAGTACTTC. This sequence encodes CASSLKTRQETQYF.

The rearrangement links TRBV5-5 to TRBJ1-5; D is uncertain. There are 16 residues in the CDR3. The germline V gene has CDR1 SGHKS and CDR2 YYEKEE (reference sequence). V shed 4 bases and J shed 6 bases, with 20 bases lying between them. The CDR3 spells CASSRVGVQNSQPQHF. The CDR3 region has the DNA TGTGCCAGCAGCCGTGTTGGTGTCCAAAACAGTCAGCCCCAGCATTTT.

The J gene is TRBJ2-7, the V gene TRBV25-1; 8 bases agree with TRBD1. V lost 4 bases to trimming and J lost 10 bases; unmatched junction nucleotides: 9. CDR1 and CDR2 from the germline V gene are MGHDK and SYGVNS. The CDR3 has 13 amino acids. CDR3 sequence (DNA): TGTGCCAGCAGTGGTGGGACAGGCTTAAGACAGTACTTC. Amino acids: CASSGGTGLRQYF.

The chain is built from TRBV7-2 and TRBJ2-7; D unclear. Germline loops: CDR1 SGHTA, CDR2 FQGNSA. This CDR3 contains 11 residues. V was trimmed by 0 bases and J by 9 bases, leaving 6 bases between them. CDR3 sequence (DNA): TGTGCCAGCAGCTTAGCCGCCGGGCAGTACTTC. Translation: CASSLAAGQYF.

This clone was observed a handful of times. This CDR3 reads CATSVLDEQFF. The CDR3 region has the DNA TGTGCCACCAGTGTTCTTGATGAGCAGTTCTTC. The chain recombines TRBV24-1 with TRBJ2-1; unclear D gene. V gave up 5 bases and J gave up 8 bases, with 6 bases separating them. This CDR3 has 11 amino acids. Looked up from germline, CDR1 is KGHDR and CDR2 is SFDVKD.